The clone carrying this TCR beta chain has a count of ten or more. What it binds is not known. The data were taken from a study of T-cell memory formation after mild COVID-19. Overall study: TCR clusters were mostly confined to one donor each.

The TCR alpha and TCR beta cDNA libraries, bearing sample barcodes and UMIs, were generated by 5'RACE using constant-segment primers. From the 5' RACE reads, TCRdb called clonotypes with MiXCR, one entry per CDR3 protein. The sample contains 400,000 to 500,000 distinct CDR3 sequences, 24% of which appear only once. Study observations and caveats: Of the contracting clones, CD4+ ones lay mainly in CM and EM, and CD8+ ones in EMRA.

Germline V lookup: CDR1 SGHRS, CDR2 YFSETQ. This CDR3 comprises 14 residues. V lost 0 bases to trimming and J lost 8 bases, with 12 bases between them. The sequenced sample consisted of PBMCs or a T cell subset sorted from them (not recorded which). The chain is built from TRBV5-1 and TRBJ2-1; D may be TRBD1 or TRBD2 (5 bases each). The sequence was collected from an adult woman who had mild COVID-19 (a few samples of this study predate the infection). Cell type and time point are not known. The CDR3 reads CASSLGGGGDEQFF. CDR3 in DNA: TGCGCCAGCAGCTTGGGGGGCGGAGGCGATGAGCAGTTCTTC.